These 14 T cell receptor beta chains originate from one sample sequenced in a study of long-term antiretroviral therapy in people with HIV. With survey level as its setting, the immunoSEQ assay was v3.0. Only in-frame clones appear in the TCRdb table, and some are missing; sequencing was by immunoSEQ multiplex PCR. The sample shows 40,000 to 60,000 clones, 80% to 90% of them seen only once. This specimen was unsorted PBMCs, taken 0.8 years after starting antiretroviral therapy. These receptors all come from a young woman with HIV.

The chain has TRBV6-5 and TRBJ1-1; possibly TRBD1 for D (6 bases). The germline CDR1 and CDR2 sequences are MNHEY and SVGAGI. V was shortened by 7 bases and J by 4 bases, with 16 bases between the two germline ends. This CDR3 comprises 14 residues. The CDR3 loop reads CASTLGHPSTEAFF. The CDR3 coding sequence is TGTGCCAGCACTCTGGGACACCCGAGCACTGAAGCTTTCTTT.

The chain recombines TRBV7-2 with TRBJ2-3; either TRBD1 or TRBD2 may supply D (5 bases each). The germline CDR1 and CDR2 sequences are SGHTA and FQGNSA. The CDR3 runs 15 residues. The ends were cut back, 6 bases at V and 0 bases at J, with 13 bases in the middle. The CDR3 here is CASSQQAGSTDTQYF. The CDR3 DNA is TGTGCCAGCAGTCAACAGGCGGGTAGCACAGATACGCAGTATTTT. The full variable domain, with the rest looked up from reference TRBV7-2 and TRBJ2-3, is GAGVSQSPSNKVTEKGKDVELRCDPISGHTALYWYRQSLGQGLEFLIYFQGNSAPDKSGLPSDRFSAERTGGSVSTLTIQRTQQEDSAVYLCASSQQAGSTDTQYFGPGTRLTVL.

The table lists this clone with a few counts. This chain joins TRBV27 and TRBJ2-1, with 8 positions matching TRBD2. Unmatched junction bases numbered 9, after V lost 5 bases and J lost 0 bases. The CDR3 extends over 17 amino acids. CDR1 MNHEY and CDR2 SMNVEV come from the germline V gene (reference sequence). CDR3 in amino acids: CASSPRLATSSYNEQFF. The DNA of the CDR3 is TGTGCCAGCAGTCCCAGACTAGCGACGAGCTCCTACAATGAGCAGTTCTTC.

In this sample, this clone turned up once. The chain carries TRBV7-9 and TRBJ2-7; possibly TRBD2 for D (6 bases). CDR1 and CDR2 (germline): SEHNR, FQNEAQ (reference sequence). The CDR3 has 14 residues. Trimming stripped 2 bases from V and 9 bases from J, with 17 bases between. CDR3 sequence: CASSLIWVEGWQYF. The DNA of the CDR3 is TGTGCCAGCAGCTTAATTTGGGTGGAGGGCTGGCAGTACTTC.

V gene TRBV29-1 combines with J gene TRBJ1-2, with no clear D. CDR1 and CDR2 from the germline V gene are SQVTM and ANQGSEA. V gave up 5 bases and J gave up 0 bases, with 7 bases separating them. This CDR3 is 12 amino acids long. In DNA, the CDR3 is TGCAGCGTTCCCCACTCTAACTATGGCTACACCTTC. This sequence encodes CSVPHSNYGYTF.

The chain employs TRBV4-2 and TRBJ2-7; D possibly corresponds to TRBD2 (5 bases). V gave up 0 bases and J gave up 6 bases, with 9 bases separating them. This CDR3 spans 13 amino acids. The germline V gene encodes CDR1 LGHNA and CDR2 YNFKEQ. CDR3 bases: TGTGCCAGCAGCCAAGATCCCCGGGGCGAGCAGTACTTC. Amino acid sequence: CASSQDPRGEQYF.

V gene TRBV7-9 combines with J gene TRBJ2-5, with unresolved D. Germline V CDR1 and CDR2: SEHNR, FQNEAQ (reference sequence). The germline V and J ends were trimmed by 5 bases and 9 bases, with 10 bases remaining between them. The CDR3 runs to 11 residues. This chain's CDR3 is CASSPEGAQYF. CDR3 DNA: TGTGCCAGCAGCCCAGAAGGAGCCCAGTACTTC.

The chain combines TRBV19 with TRBJ1-5; perhaps TRBD1 as D (5 bases). The CDR3 has 15 amino acids. The V gene's germline CDR1 is LNHDA and CDR2 SQIVND (reference sequence). V lost 7 bases, J lost 3 bases, and 16 bases lay in between. Here the CDR3 DNA reads TGTGCCAGTATCGGGGGACTGGTCGACAATCAGCCCCAGCATTTT. Protein product: CASIGGLVDNQPQHF.

Details on this clone: Other DNA sequences in the same sample also yield this CDR3. V gene TRBV5-1 combines with J gene TRBJ2-7; 10 positions match TRBD1. Germline V lookup: CDR1 SGHRS, CDR2 YFSETQ. The junction had 4 bases not matched to a gene; V was cut back by 4 bases and J by 6 bases. The CDR3 contains 13 residues. CDR3 in amino acids: CASSAGQGREQYF. DNA for the CDR3: TGCGCCAGCAGCGCGGGACAGGGGCGCGAGCAGTACTTC.

The chain is built from TRBV7-9 and TRBJ1-1, with D tentatively TRBD1 (6 bases). The germline V and J ends were trimmed by 6 bases and 1 base, with 18 bases remaining between them. The CDR3 totals 16 residues. Germline V CDR1 and CDR2: SEHNR, FQNEAQ (reference sequence). The DNA for the CDR3 is TGTGCCAGCAGTCCAACAGGGCCCGGGGGGAACACTGAAGCTTTCTTT. Translating it yields CASSPTGPGGNTEAFF.

This chain joins TRBV9 and TRBJ1-1; possibly TRBD1 for D (5 bases). CDR3 length: 15 amino acids. Per the germline V gene, CDR1 is SGDLS and CDR2 is YYNGEE. Trimming left V 3 bases short and J 1 base short, with 13 bases between. The CDR3 DNA is TGTGCCAGCAGCGCCCTGGGGCAGGGGAACACTGAAGCTTTCTTT. Encoded protein: CASSALGQGNTEAFF.

For the CDR3, the DNA is TGTGCCAGCAGCGCCAGAGGACTCGGGGATACGCAGTATTTT. Translating it yields CASSARGLGDTQYF. The chain carries TRBV9 and TRBJ2-3; tentative D call: TRBD2 (5 bases). CDR1 is SGDLS, CDR2 YYNGEE, per germline. The CDR3 runs to 14 residues. Deletions cut 3 bases from V and 6 bases from J, with 14 bases between.

J is TRBJ2-1 and V is TRBV15; the D is unclear. There are 12 residues in the CDR3. Between the trimmed V and J ends, which lost 4 bases and 5 bases, there was a span of 6 bases. CDR1 and CDR2 (germline): LNHNV, YYDKDF (reference sequence). CDR3 sequence reads: CATSKADNEQFF. CDR3 nucleotide sequence: TGTGCCACCAGCAAGGCTGACAATGAGCAGTTCTTC.

The chain has TRBV4-2 and TRBJ2-3; D possibly corresponds to TRBD2 (6 bases). The V and J ends lost 1 base and 0 bases respectively, with 11 bases between them. The V gene's germline CDR1 is LGHNA and CDR2 YNFKEQ. The length of the CDR3 is 16 residues. Here the CDR3 reads CASSQGGTASTDTQYF. For the CDR3, the DNA is TGTGCCAGCAGCCAAGGCGGGACTGCTAGCACAGATACGCAGTATTTT.